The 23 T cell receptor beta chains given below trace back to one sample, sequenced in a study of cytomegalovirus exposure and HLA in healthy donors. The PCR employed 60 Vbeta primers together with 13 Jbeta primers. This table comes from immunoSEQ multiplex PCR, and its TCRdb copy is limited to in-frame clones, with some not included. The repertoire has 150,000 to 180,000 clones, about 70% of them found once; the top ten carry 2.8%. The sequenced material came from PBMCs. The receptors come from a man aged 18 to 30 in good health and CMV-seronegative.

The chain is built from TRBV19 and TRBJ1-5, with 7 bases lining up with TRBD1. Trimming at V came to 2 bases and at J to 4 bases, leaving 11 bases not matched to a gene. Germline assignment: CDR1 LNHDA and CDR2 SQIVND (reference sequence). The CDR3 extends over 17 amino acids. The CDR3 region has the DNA TGTGCCAGTAGTATAAGTTCCGGGACAGAGTCAAATCAGCCCCAGCATTTT. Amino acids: CASSISSGTESNQPQHF.

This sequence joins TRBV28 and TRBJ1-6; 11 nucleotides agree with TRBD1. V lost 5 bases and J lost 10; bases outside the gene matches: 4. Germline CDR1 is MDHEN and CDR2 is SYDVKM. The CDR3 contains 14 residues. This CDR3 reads CASSPDRGQSPLHF. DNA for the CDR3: TGTGCCAGCAGTCCGGACAGGGGGCAGTCACCCCTCCACTTT.

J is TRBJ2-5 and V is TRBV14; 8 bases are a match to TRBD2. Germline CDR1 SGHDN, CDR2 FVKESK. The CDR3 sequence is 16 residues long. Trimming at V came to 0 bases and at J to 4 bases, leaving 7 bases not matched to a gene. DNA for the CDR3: TGTGCCAGCAGCCAAGACCACGGGGGGGCCGGAGAGACCCAGTACTTC. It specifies CASSQDHGGAGETQYF.

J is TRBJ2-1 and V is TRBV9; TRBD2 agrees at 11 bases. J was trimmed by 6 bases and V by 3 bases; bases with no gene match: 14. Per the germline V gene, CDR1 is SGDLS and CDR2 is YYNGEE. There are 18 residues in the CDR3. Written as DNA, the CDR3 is TGTGCCAGCAGCGCGTCCGTTTATCTAGCGGGGGGCTCCAATGAGCAGTTCTTC. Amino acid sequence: CASSASVYLAGGSNEQFF. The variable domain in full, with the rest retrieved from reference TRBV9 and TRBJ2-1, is DSGVTQTPKHLITATGQRVTLRCSPRSGDLSVYWYQQSLDQGLQFLIQYYNGEERAKGNILERFSAQQFPDLHSELNLSSLELGDSALYFCASSASVYLAGGSNEQFFGPGTRLTVL.

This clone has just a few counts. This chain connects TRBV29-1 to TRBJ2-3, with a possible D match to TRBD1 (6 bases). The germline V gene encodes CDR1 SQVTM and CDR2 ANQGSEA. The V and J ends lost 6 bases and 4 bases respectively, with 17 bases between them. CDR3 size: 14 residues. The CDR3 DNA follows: TGCAGCGTGGAAACAGGGATGTTGGCAGATACGCAGTATTTT. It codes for CSVETGMLADTQYF.

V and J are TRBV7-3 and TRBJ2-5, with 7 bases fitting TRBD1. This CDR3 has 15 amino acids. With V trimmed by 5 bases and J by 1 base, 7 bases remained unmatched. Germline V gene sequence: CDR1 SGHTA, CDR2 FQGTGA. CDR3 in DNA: TGTGCCAGCAGCAAAGACAGGGCGGGCCAAGAGACCCAGTACTTC. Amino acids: CASSKDRAGQETQYF.

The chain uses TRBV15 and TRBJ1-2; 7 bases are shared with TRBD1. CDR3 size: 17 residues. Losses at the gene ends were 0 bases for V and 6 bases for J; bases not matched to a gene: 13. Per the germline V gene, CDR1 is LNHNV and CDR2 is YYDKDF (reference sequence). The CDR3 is CATSRDLSDRSDDGYTF. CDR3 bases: TGTGCCACCAGCAGAGATTTATCGGACAGGAGCGATGATGGCTACACCTTC. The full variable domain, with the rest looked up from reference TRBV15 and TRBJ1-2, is DAMVIQNPRYQVTQFGKPVTLSCSQTLNHNVMYWYQQKSSQAPKLLFHYYDKDFNNEADTPDNFQSRRPNTSFCFLDIRSPGLGDTAMYLCATSRDLSDRSDDGYTFGSGTRLTVV.

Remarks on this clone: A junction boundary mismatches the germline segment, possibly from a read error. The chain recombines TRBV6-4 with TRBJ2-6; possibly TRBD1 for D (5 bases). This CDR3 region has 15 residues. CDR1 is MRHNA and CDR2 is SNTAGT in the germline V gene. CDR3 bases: TGTGCCAGCAGTGACCTGAGCTCTGGGGCCAACGGCCTGACTTTC. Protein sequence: CASSDLSSGANGLTF.

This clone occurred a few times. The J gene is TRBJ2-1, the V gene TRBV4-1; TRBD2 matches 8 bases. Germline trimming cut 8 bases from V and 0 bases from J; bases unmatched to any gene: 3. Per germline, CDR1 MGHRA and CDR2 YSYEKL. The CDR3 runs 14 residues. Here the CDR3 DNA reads TGCGCCAGCCAGCGGGGGAGCTCCTACAATGAGCAGTTCTTC. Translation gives CASQRGSSYNEQFF.

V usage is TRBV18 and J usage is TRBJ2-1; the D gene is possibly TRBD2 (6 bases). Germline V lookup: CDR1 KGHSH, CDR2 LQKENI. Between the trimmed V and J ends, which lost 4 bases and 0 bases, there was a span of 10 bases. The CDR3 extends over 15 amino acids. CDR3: CASSRDSSSYNEQFF. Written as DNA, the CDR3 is TGTGCCAGCTCACGGGACTCCAGCTCCTACAATGAGCAGTTCTTC.

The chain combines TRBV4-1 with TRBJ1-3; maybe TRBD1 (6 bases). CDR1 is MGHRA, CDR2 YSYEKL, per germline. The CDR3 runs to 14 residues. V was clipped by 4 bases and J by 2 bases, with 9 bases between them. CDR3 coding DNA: TGCGCCAGCAGCCCTAGGACAGCTGGAAACACCATATATTTT. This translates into CASSPRTAGNTIYF.

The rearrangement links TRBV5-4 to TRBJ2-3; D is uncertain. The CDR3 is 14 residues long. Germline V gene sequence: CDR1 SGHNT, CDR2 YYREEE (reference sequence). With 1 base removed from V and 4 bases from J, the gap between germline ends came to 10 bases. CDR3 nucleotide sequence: TGTGCCAGCAGCTTGAAAAGAGATGCAGATACGCAGTATTTT. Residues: CASSLKRDADTQYF.

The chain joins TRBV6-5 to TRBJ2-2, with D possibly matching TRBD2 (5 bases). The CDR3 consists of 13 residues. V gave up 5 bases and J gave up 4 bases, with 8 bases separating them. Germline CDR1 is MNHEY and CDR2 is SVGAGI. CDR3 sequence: CASSGLTTGELFF. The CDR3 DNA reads TGTGCCAGCAGTGGACTGACCACCGGGGAGCTGTTTTTT.

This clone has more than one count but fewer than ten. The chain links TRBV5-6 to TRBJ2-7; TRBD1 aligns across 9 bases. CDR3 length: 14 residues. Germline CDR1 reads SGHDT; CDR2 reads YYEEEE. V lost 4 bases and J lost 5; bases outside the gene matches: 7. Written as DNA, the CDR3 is TGTGCCAGCAGCGGTGGGACAGGGAGCGACGAGCAGTACGTC. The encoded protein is CASSGGTGSDEQYV.

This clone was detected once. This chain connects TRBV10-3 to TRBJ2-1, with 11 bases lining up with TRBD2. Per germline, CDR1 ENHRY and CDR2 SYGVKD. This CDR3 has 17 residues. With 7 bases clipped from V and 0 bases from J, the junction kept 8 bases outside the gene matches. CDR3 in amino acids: CAIKASGGTSSYNEQFF. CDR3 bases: TGTGCCATCAAGGCTAGCGGGGGGACCAGCTCCTACAATGAGCAGTTCTTC.

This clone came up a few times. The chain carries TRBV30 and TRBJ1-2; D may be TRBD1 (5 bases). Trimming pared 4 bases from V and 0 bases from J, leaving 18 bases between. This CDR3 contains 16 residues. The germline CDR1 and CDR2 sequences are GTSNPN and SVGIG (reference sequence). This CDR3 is CAWTRPYRLANYGYTF. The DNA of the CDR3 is TGTGCCTGGACTAGACCTTACAGGTTAGCTAACTATGGCTACACCTTC. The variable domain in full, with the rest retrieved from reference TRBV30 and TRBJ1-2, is SQTIHQWPATLVQPVGSPLSLECTVEGTSNPNLYWYRQAAGRGLQLLFYSVGIGQISSEVPQNLSASRPQDRQFILSSKKLLLSDSGFYLCAWTRPYRLANYGYTFGSGTRLTVV.

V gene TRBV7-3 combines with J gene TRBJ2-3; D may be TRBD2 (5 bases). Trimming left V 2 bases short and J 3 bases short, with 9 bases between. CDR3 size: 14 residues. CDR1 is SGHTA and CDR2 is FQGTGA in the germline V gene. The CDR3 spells CASSLSPGTDTQYF. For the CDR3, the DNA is TGTGCCAGCAGCTTATCCCCGGGAACAGATACGCAGTATTTT. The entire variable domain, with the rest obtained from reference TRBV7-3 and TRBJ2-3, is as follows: GAGVSQTPSNKVTEKGKYVELRCDPISGHTALYWYRQSLGQGPEFLIYFQGTGAADDSGLPNDRFFAVRPEGSVSTLKIQRTERGDSAVYLCASSLSPGTDTQYFGPGTRLTVL.

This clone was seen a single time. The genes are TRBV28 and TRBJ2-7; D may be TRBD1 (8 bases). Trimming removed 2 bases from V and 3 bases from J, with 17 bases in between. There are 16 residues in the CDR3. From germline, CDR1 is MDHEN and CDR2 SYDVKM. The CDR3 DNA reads TGTGCCAGCAGTTTAAGTCCGGACAGGGAGGGCTACGAGCAGTACGTC. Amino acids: CASSLSPDREGYEQYV.

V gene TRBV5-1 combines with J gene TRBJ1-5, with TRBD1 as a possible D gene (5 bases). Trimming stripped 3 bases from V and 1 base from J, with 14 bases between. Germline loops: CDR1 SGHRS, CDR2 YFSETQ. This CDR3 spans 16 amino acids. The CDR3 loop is CASSSGFGGSNQPQHF. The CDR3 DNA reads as TGCGCCAGCAGCTCCGGTTTTGGGGGGAGCAATCAGCCCCAGCATTTT.

For the CDR3, the DNA is TGTGCCAGCAGTTTTTCAGGGGGCTGGATCTATGGCTACACCTTC. Translated: CASSFSGGWIYGYTF. V and J are TRBV27 and TRBJ1-2, with 8 positions matching TRBD1. The CDR3 extends over 15 amino acids. The germline gives CDR1 MNHEY, CDR2 SMNVEV (reference sequence). Germline trimming cut 3 bases from V and 4 bases from J; bases unmatched to any gene: 7.

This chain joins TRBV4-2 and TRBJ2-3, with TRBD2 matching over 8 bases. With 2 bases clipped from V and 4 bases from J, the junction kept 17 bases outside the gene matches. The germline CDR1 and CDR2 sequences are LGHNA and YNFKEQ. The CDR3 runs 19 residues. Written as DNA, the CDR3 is TGTGCCAGCAGCCAATGGGGCAGAGAGCGGGGGCCTTTTGCAGATACGCAGTATTTT. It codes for CASSQWGRERGPFADTQYF.

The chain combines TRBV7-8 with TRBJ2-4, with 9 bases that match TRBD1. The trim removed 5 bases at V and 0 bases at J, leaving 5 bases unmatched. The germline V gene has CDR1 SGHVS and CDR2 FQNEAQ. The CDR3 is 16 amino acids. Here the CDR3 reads CASSRTGVLAKNIQYF. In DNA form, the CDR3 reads TGTGCCAGCAGCCGGACAGGGGTTCTAGCCAAAAACATTCAGTACTTC.

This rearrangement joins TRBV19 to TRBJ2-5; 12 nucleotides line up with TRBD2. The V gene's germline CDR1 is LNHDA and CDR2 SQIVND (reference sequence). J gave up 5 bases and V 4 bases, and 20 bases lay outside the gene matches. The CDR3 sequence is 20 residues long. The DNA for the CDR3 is TGTGCCAGTAGTAGGGGACGGCCGGGACTAGCGGGTCCAAGGAAGGAGACCCAGTACTTC. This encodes CASSRGRPGLAGPRKETQYF.